Listed below are T cell receptor beta chains from one sample, sequenced in a study of T cell responses to AZD1222 COVID-19 vaccine. Libraries were prepared by immunoSEQ multiplex PCR; TCRdb keeps only in-frame clonotypes and omits some of them. Of fewer than 150,000 clones in the sample, around 88% were seen once. The input for sequencing was peripheral blood, taken on day 0 of AZD1222 vaccination. The origin of the receptors is an adult in good health. The CDR3 runs from the conserved cysteine through the conserved F or W. The order of the fields is CDR3 protein, CDR3 DNA, D gene, clone size, V gene, J gene. A D gene is named only where the DNA matches it firmly. Some rows mark clone size as missing; the rest say once, few, many or name a class of expanded clone.

CDR3: CASSEGFRAGETQYF
DNA: TGTGCCAGCAGTGAAGGGTTCAGGGCTGGAGAGACCCAGTACTTC
D: .
size: .
V: TRBV6-1
J: TRBJ2-5

CDR3: CASSSRGPRGYTF
DNA: TGTGCCAGCAGCTCCAGAGGGCCTCGCGGCTACACCTTC
D: .
size: .
V: TRBV5-4
J: TRBJ1-2

CDR3: CSAILTFKAFF
DNA: TGCAGTGCTATTTTAACCTTCAAAGCTTTCTTT
D: .
size: once
V: TRBV20-1
J: TRBJ1-1

CDR3: CASSYSGKNTEAFF
DNA: TGTGCCAGCAGTTACTCGGGGAAGAACACTGAAGCTTTCTTT
D: .
size: .
V: TRBV6-6
J: TRBJ1-1

CDR3: CASSPGGNYGYTF
DNA: TGCGCCAGCTCCCCCGGGGGGAACTATGGCTACACCTTC
D: .
size: .
V: TRBV5-1
J: TRBJ1-2

CDR3: CASSLIGDEQYF
DNA: TGTGCCAGCAGCTTGATAGGCGACGAGCAGTACTTC
D: .
size: .
V: TRBV5-4
J: TRBJ2-7

CDR3: CASSLQGAGTEAFF
DNA: TGCGCCAGCAGCTTACAGGGGGCAGGCACTGAAGCTTTCTTT
D: TRBD1
size: once
V: TRBV5-1
J: TRBJ1-1

CDR3: CASDDRGNYGYTF
DNA: TGTGCCAGCGATGACAGGGGAAACTATGGCTACACCTTC
D: TRBD1
size: .
V: TRBV28
J: TRBJ1-2

CDR3: CASSATTYEQYF
DNA: TGTGCCAGCAGCGCGACAACCTACGAGCAGTACTTC
D: .
size: .
V: TRBV11-2
J: TRBJ2-7

CDR3: CASSEPGSPGQGAPGTQYF
DNA: TGCGCCAGCAGTGAGCCGGGCTCCCCGGGACAGGGGGCCCCAGGGACCCAGTACTTC
D: TRBD1
size: .
V: TRBV10-2
J: TRBJ2-5

CDR3: CASSPQKNTEAFF
DNA: TGTGCCAGCTCACCCCAAAAGAACACTGAAGCTTTCTTT
D: .
size: .
V: TRBV18
J: TRBJ1-1

CDR3: CASSFLNDGNQPQHF
DNA: TGTGCCAGCAGCTTCCTTAATGATGGCAATCAGCCCCAGCATTTT
D: .
size: .
V: TRBV7-8
J: TRBJ1-5

CDR3: CASQGASYNEQFF
DNA: TGTGCCTCACAGGGGGCGTCCTACAATGAGCAGTTCTTC
D: TRBD1
size: .
V: TRBV6-5
J: TRBJ2-1